A selection of T cell receptor beta chains follows, all from one sample in a study of blood T cell repertoires in COVID-19. Measured with immunoSEQ multiplex PCR; TCRdb has only the in-frame clones, and not every one. The sample gives about half a million clones, 80% to 90% of which show up once; roughly 3.2% is in the top ten. Sequencing was performed on peripheral blood. These receptors were taken from a human donor in a cohort sampled during active COVID-19. CDR3s include the opening cysteine and the closing phenylalanine or tryptophan. The D gene is left open where the match is weak. Some rows have no size entry. The others give once, few or many, or a class for an expanded clone.

j_call v_call d_call clone_size cdr3_nt cdr3_aa
TRBJ1-1 TRBV7-2 . . TGTGCCAGCAGCTTAGAGGGGCAGGACACTGAAGCTTTCTTT CASSLEGQDTEAFF
TRBJ1-1 TRBV6-5 . . TGTGCCAGCAGTTCAACGGGACTTACGAACACTGAAGCTTTCTTT CASSSTGLTNTEAFF
TRBJ1-5 TRBV23-1 . . TGCGCCAGCACCGGTGTTCGTAGCAATCAGCCCCAGCATTTT CASTGVRSNQPQHF
TRBJ1-2 TRBV12-3/TRBV12-4 . . TGTGCCAGCAGTTTAGCCCAGCGGTCTTACACCTTC CASSLAQRSYTF
TRBJ2-1 TRBV28 . . TGTGCCAGCAGTTTAGGGCTAGCGAATGAGCAGTTCTTC CASSLGLANEQFF
TRBJ2-7 TRBV10-1 TRBD1 . TGCGCCAGCAGTGAGTCTGCGGGACAGGGAAGCTACGAGCAGTACTTC CASSESAGQGSYEQYF
TRBJ1-1 TRBV29-1 . once TGCAGCGTTGCACAGGGAGGGTCGAGTACTGAAGCTTTCTTT CSVAQGGSSTEAFF
TRBJ2-7 TRBV15 TRBD2 . TGTGCCACCAGCTGCCGTGGATTACGGGACTACTCCTACGAGCAGTACTTC CATSCRGLRDYSYEQYF
TRBJ2-3 TRBV5-4 TRBD1 few TGTGCCAGCAGCTTGGACAGGGGGCATTCGGATACGCAGTATTTT CASSLDRGHSDTQYF
TRBJ2-1 TRBV28 . . TGTGCCAGCAGTTCACCCCCAGGGCAGGGCCCATCCTACAATGAGCAGTTCTTC CASSSPPGQGPSYNEQFF
TRBJ2-3 TRBV19 TRBD2 . TGTGCCAGTCGTACTAGCGGGAGAGAGGGCACAGATACGCAGTATTTT CASRTSGREGTDTQYF
TRBJ2-2 TRBV7-6 . . TGTGCCAGCAGCCTGATCGGGGGGAACACCGGGGAGCTGTTTTTT CASSLIGGNTGELFF
TRBJ2-1 TRBV7-2 TRBD2 . TGTGCCAGCAGCTTAGCAACCGGGACTAGCGGGAGGGGAGCGAGGCAGTTCTTC CASSLATGTSGRGARQFF
TRBJ1-3 TRBV30 TRBD1 . TGTGCCTGTGGACAGGTCGTGGGAAACACCATATATTTT CACGQVVGNTIYF
TRBJ1-2 TRBV6-1 TRBD1 few TGTGCCAGCAGTGAAGGCGGACAGGGATTGGGGATGGGTGGCTACACCTTC CASSEGGQGLGMGGYTF
TRBJ1-6 TRBV2 TRBD1 few TGTGCCAGCAGTGTCGACAGGGGAGAGATTATCGGCTCCTATAATTCACCCCTCCACTTT CASSVDRGEIIGSYNSPLHF
TRBJ1-1 TRBV28 . . TGTGCCAGCAGTCCCCACAGGGAAGGGGGTGAAGCTTTCTTT CASSPHREGGEAFF
TRBJ1-1 TRBV5-6 TRBD1 . TGTGCCAGCAGCTGGACAGGGGGCAGGGACACTGAAGCTTTCTTT CASSWTGGRDTEAFF
TRBJ2-1 TRBV6-5 . . TGTGCCAGCAGGGGACAACTCTACAATGAGCAGTTCTTC CASRGQLYNEQFF
TRBJ1-4 TRBV12-3/TRBV12-4 . . TGTGCCAGCAGCCAAGGGGGGGATGAAAAACTGTTTTTT CASSQGGDEKLFF
TRBJ2-1 TRBV11-2 . . TGTGCCAGCAGCTTATGGGGGGACCAGTACCCTGAGCAGTTCTTC CASSLWGDQYPEQFF
TRBJ2-7 TRBV7-2 TRBD2 . TGTGCCAGCAGACCGGGACTAGCGGGGGCCTACGAGCAGTACTTC CASRPGLAGAYEQYF
TRBJ1-3 TRBV5-1 TRBD1 . TGCGCCAGCAGCTACGCAAGTTCACAGGGGTCTGGAAACACCATATATTTT CASSYASSQGSGNTIYF
TRBJ1-5 TRBV2 . . TGTGCCAGCAGTGGAGACAGGTCTTATCAGCCCCAGCATTTT CASSGDRSYQPQHF
TRBJ2-1 TRBV4-1 . . TGCGCCAGCAGCCCCGGCGGACATCGCTCCTACAATGAGCAGTTCTTC CASSPGGHRSYNEQFF
TRBJ2-1 TRBV23-1 . . TGCGCCAGCAGTCCAGAGTTCTTC CASSPEFF